The following is a TCR beta chain sequence with its context. This sample was taken from a study of cytomegalovirus exposure and HLA in healthy donors. This CDR3 contains 16 residues. Per the germline V gene, CDR1 is MNHNY and CDR2 is SVGAGI (reference sequence). The V end lost 2 bases, the J end lost 5 bases, and 18 bases lay between the germline ends. Vbeta (60) and Jbeta (13) primers were used in the PCR. Repertoires were generated with immunoSEQ multiplex PCR, while TCRdb's copy carries only in-frame clones and drops some. Its table records 100,000 to 150,000 clones. The genes are TRBV6-6 and TRBJ1-1; D remains ambiguous. The sample was PBMCs. The source is a man aged 35 to 55 in good health and CMV-seronegative. Here the CDR3 reads CASSYLRGGGGTEAFF. The DNA of the CDR3 is TGTGCCAGCAGTTACCTCCGTGGAGGTGGAGGGACTGAAGCTTTCTTT.